The clone carrying this T cell receptor (beta chain) came up a few times. What it binds is not known. Cultured CD4+ T cell DNA was sequenced using the Oncomine TCR Beta short-read assay. MiXCR, run by TCRdb on the PCR reads, gives a single entry per CDR3 protein. The table includes a few thousand distinct CDR3 sequences, less than 20% detected once. Regarding treatment: approximately 9-day PBMC culture with coronavirus spike peptide pools or control peptides (ViraFEST assay). The data derive from a study of vaccination and CD4 T cells after COVID-19. This CDR3 spans 11 amino acids. V was cut by 6 bases and J by 8 bases, with 9 bases left in between. Germline V lookup: CDR1 SEHNR, CDR2 FQNEAQ (reference sequence).

Source material: CD4+ T cells from blood, cultured in vitro. This chain uses TRBV7-9 with TRBJ2-3, with D tentatively TRBD2 (6 bases). The sequence derives from a human donor who had recovered from COVID-19. The CDR3 sequence is CASSPGVTQYF. In DNA form, the CDR3 reads TGTGCCAGCAGTCCGGGAGTTACGCAGTATTTT.